This TCR beta chain was obtained from a study of blood T cell repertoires in COVID-19. Turning to the study itself: COVID-19 samples, acute and convalescent, were from the United States, Italy and Spain. The analysed material was cDNA or gDNA that came from T cells, B-cell-depleted T cells, or PBMCs.

The germline gives CDR1 LGHNA, CDR2 YSLEER. The junction had 3 bases not matched to a gene; V was cut back by 1 base and J by 2 bases. This CDR3 spans 15 amino acids. Original analysis: Estimation of nucleated cell counts was performed using reference gene primer amplification. Clones were read by immunoSEQ multiplex PCR, and TCRdb kept only the in-frame ones, dropping some. The V and J calls and clone size come from that table; D and trimming were worked out from the DNA. The repertoire holds some 120,000 clones, with around 83% as singletons. The chain is built from TRBV4-3 and TRBJ2-5, with 8 bases lining up with TRBD2. This receptor was obtained from a man at least 80 years old with active or convalescent COVID-19. Sequencing used peripheral blood. The CDR3 loop is CASSQAAGAQETQYF. The CDR3 nucleotides are TGCGCCAGCAGCCAAGCAGCGGGGGCTCAAGAGACCCAGTACTTC.